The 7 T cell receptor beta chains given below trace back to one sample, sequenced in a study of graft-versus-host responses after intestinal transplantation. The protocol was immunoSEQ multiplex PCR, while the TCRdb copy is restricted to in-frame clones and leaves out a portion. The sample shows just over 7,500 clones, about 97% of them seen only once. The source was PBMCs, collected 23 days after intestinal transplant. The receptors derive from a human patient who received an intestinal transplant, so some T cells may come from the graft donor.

CDR3 bases: TGTGCCAGCAGGCAGACAGGGGGTCTCAATCAGCCCCAGCATTTT. It encodes CASRQTGGLNQPQHF. The chain uses TRBV6-5 and TRBJ1-5, with 9 bases matching TRBD1. The V and J ends lost 6 bases and 3 bases, in that order; junction bases with no gene match: 6. The CDR3 is 15 amino acids. CDR1 MNHEY and CDR2 SVGAGI come from the germline V gene.

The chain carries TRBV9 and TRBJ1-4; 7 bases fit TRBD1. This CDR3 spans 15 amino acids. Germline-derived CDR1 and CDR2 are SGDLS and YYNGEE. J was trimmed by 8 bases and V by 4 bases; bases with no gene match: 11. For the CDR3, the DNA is TGTGCCAGCAGCTCATATGACAGGGTGAGCGAAAAACTGTTTTTT. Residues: CASSSYDRVSEKLFF. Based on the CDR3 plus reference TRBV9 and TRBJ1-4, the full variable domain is DSGVTQTPKHLITATGQRVTLRCSPRSGDLSVYWYQQSLDQGLQFLIQYYNGEERAKGNILERFSAQQFPDLHSELNLSSLELGDSALYFCASSSYDRVSEKLFFGSGTQLSVL.

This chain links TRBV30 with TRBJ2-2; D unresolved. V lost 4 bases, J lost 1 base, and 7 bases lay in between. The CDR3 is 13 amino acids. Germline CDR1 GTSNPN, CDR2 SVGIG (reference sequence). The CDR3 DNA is TGTGCCTGGATAAGGGAGAACACCGGGGAGCTGTTTTTT. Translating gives CAWIRENTGELFF.

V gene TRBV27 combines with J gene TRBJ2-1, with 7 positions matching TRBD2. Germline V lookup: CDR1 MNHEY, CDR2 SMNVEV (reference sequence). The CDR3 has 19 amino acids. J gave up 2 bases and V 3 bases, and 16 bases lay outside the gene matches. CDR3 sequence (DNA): TGTGCCAGCAGTTTCCGGAGCGGGGCGGGGTGGAGCCCCTACAATGAGCAGTTCTTC. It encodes CASSFRSGAGWSPYNEQFF.

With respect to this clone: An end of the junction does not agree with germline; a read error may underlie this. In DNA form, the CDR3 reads TGTGTCAGCAGTTTAGTTCGGGGACAGGGTATCGGGGAGCTGTTTTTT. This translates into CVSSLVRGQGIGELFF. The J gene is TRBJ2-2, the V gene TRBV27; 9 bases map to TRBD1. Germline V gene lookup returns CDR1 MNHEY and CDR2 SMNVEV (reference sequence). The CDR3 spans 16 residues.

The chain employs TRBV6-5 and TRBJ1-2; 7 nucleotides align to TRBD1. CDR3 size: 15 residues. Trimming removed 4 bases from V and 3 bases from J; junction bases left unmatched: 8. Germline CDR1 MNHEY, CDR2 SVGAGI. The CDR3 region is CASSFNRDRDYGYTF. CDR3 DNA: TGTGCCAGCAGTTTTAACCGGGACAGAGACTATGGCTACACCTTC.

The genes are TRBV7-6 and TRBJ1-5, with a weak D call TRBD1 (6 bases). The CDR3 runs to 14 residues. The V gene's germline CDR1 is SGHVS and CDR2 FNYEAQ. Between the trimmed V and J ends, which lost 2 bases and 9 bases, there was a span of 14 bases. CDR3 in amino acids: CASSLQTGGGPQHF. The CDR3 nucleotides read TGTGCCAGCAGCTTACAGACAGGCGGTGGGCCCCAGCATTTT.